Listed below are T cell receptor beta chains from one sample, sequenced in a study of blood T cell repertoires in COVID-19. Here immunoSEQ multiplex PCR was the method, and the copy in TCRdb shows in-frame clones only, minus some. The repertoire holds more than 100,000 clones, with about 86% as singletons. Material: peripheral blood. These receptors were collected from a woman aged 60 to 75 with active or convalescent COVID-19. CDR3s include the opening cysteine and the closing phenylalanine or tryptophan. Each record gives: D gene, J gene, clone size, V gene, CDR3 protein, CDR3 DNA. D genes are given only for firm matches. Where a row states a size, it is once, few, many or the class of an expanded clone; other rows omit it.

D: TRBD1; J: TRBJ2-1; size: -; V: TRBV29-1; CDR3: CSVDVVGGFYNEQFF; DNA: TGCAGCGTGGACGTCGTAGGGGGCTTTTACAATGAGCAGTTCTTC
D: -; J: TRBJ1-2; size: -; V: TRBV28; CDR3: CASAGGGYGYTF; DNA: TGTGCCAGCGCGGGGGGAGGGTATGGCTACACCTTC
D: -; J: TRBJ1-1; size: -; V: TRBV11-2; CDR3: CASSLGRRLEKNTEAFF; DNA: TGTGCCAGCAGCTTAGGACGGCGGCTCGAGAAGAACACTGAAGCTTTCTTT
D: -; J: TRBJ2-1; size: -; V: TRBV12-3/TRBV12-4; CDR3: CASSLRLSDEQFF; DNA: TGTGCCAGCAGTTTACGGTTATCCGATGAGCAGTTCTTC
D: -; J: TRBJ1-1; size: -; V: TRBV29-1; CDR3: CSANRGTEAFF; DNA: TGCAGCGCTAACCGGGGTACTGAAGCTTTCTTT
D: TRBD1; J: TRBJ1-2; size: -; V: TRBV5-1; CDR3: CASSSRQGNLGYTF; DNA: TGCGCCAGCAGCTCGAGACAGGGGAATCTTGGCTACACCTTC
D: TRBD2; J: TRBJ2-1; size: -; V: TRBV27; CDR3: CASSLSSRSGGLYNEQFF; DNA: TGTGCCAGCAGTTTATCATCGAGGAGCGGGGGACTTTACAATGAGCAGTTCTTC
D: -; J: TRBJ1-1; size: few; V: TRBV13; CDR3: CASSYNGGAYTEAFF; DNA: TGTGCCAGCAGCTATAACGGGGGGGCCTACACTGAAGCTTTCTTT
D: -; J: TRBJ2-3; size: -; V: TRBV11-2; CDR3: CASSFHYRSTDTQYF; DNA: TGTGCCAGCAGCTTTCATTACAGAAGCACAGATACGCAGTATTTT
D: -; J: TRBJ1-3; size: -; V: TRBV28; CDR3: CASTPAGYSGNTIYF; DNA: TGTGCCAGCACGCCCGCAGGCTACTCTGGAAACACCATATATTTT